This T cell receptor (beta chain) was sequenced during a study of Ad26.COV2.S vaccination and SARS-CoV-2 variants. Measured with immunoSEQ multiplex PCR; TCRdb has only the in-frame clones, and not every one. The table records 380,000 or so clones, approximately 83% of them present only once. As to treatment: roughly 19 received Ad26.COV2.S at low or high dose, single or two shots; roughly five received placebo; per-sample allocation not given. Material that was analyzed had been drawn on day 63 after the first vaccine or placebo injection. Boston supplied an adult donor aged 18-55 years. Deletions cut 5 bases from V and 2 bases from J, with 13 bases between. The V gene's germline CDR1 is DFQATT and CDR2 SNEGSKA (reference sequence). The CDR3 has 15 residues.

The material sequenced was peripheral blood, taken in a trial of Ad26.COV2.S vaccine versus placebo. This TCR derives from a person between 18 and 65 years old who received the Ad26.COV2.S COVID-19 vaccine or a placebo. The V and J genes are TRBV20-1 and TRBJ1-6; D call uncertain. CDR3 nucleotide sequence: TGCAGTGCTCGTGCAGAACCTACCTATAATTCACCCCTCCACTTT. Translated, it gives CSARAEPTYNSPLHF.